This TCR beta chain was captured by sequencing in a study of regulatory T cells in long-lasting Graves disease. The study, taken as a whole, reports: Persistent disease preferred TRBV28, TRBJ1-2 and TRBJ2-5.

To make TCR beta libraries, researchers used iRepertoire HTBI primers and Arm-PCR of CDR3 regions. In TCRdb, the multiplex PCR reads were re-called with MiXCR into one record per CDR3 protein. Among a few hundred thousand distinct CDR3 sequences listed, 16% were seen once. Germline CDR1 is SGHRS and CDR2 is YFSETQ. This CDR3 has 14 amino acids. V gave up 2 bases and J gave up 1 base, with 9 bases separating them. This clonotype was seen repeatedly, ten times or more. Its cognate antigen is unknown. Time point of the sample: newly diagnosed GD, antithyroid drugs for less than 3 months. Scientists built the TCR library using RNA that was extracted from PBMCs. The same data also contributed to another study, on T cells in Graves' hyperthyroidism and ophthalmopathy.

The clonotype originates from a middle-aged man with Graves disease. The rearrangement links TRBV5-1 to TRBJ2-5; D call uncertain. Material: peripheral blood mononuclear cells (PBMCs), obtained at new diagnosis, from a patient treated with antithyroid drugs. The chain's CDR3 is CASSFLQRQETQYF. In nucleotides, the CDR3 is TGCGCCAGCAGCTTTTTACAGCGCCAAGAGACCCAGTACTTC.